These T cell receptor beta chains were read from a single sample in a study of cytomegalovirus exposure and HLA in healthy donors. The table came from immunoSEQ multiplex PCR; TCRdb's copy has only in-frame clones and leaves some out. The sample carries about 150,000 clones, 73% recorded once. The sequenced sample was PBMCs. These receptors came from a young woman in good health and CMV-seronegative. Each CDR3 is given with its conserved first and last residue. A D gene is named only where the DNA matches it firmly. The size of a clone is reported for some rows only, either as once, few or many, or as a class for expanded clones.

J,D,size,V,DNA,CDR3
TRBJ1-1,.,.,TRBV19,TGTGCCAGTAGTATAGGGGGAGACACTGAAGCTTTCTTT,CASSIGGDTEAFF
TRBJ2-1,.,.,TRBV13,TGTGCCAGCAGCTTAGGGATCGGGGGGACACGGAATGAGCAGTTCTTC,CASSLGIGGTRNEQFF
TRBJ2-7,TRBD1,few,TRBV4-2,TGTGCCAGCAGCCAAGCCACCGGGACAGGGAGCTACGAGCAGTACTTC,CASSQATGTGSYEQYF
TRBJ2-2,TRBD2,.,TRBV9,TGTGCCAGCAGCGTAGTAGGACTAGCGGGGGACACCGGGGAGCTGTTTTTT,CASSVVGLAGDTGELFF
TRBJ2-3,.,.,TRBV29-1,TGCAGCGCCGGAGGTCCGGGTACAGATACGCAGTATTTT,CSAGGPGTDTQYF
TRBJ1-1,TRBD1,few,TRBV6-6,TGTGCCAGCAGTTACCCTGGACAGGGGAACACTGAAGCTTTCTTT,CASSYPGQGNTEAFF
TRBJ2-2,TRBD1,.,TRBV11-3,TGTGCCAGCAGGCCCGGGACAGGGAACACCGGGGAGCTGTTTTTT,CASRPGTGNTGELFF
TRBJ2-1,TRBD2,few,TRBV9,TGTGCCAGCAGAGGGGGGCCACTAGCGGATAACAATGAGCAGTTCTTC,CASRGGPLADNNEQFF
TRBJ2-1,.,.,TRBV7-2,TGTGCCAGCAGCCCCCGGGGGTACAATGAGCAGTTCTTC,CASSPRGYNEQFF
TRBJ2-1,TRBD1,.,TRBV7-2,TGTGCCAGCAGACAAGGACAGGGCTCCTACAATGAGCAGTTCTTC,CASRQGQGSYNEQFF
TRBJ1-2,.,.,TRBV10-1,TGCGCCAGCAGTGATTCTCCCGAGGGTCCTAACTATGGCTACACCTTC,CASSDSPEGPNYGYTF
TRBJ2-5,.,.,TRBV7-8,TGTGCCAGCAGCCAAGGACATGCGGGGGAGACCCAGTACTTC,CASSQGHAGETQYF
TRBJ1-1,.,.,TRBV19,TGTGCCAGTAGTATCAGGGGCGGCGTTATGAACACTGAAGCTTTCTTT,CASSIRGGVMNTEAFF
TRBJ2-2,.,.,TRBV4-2,TGTGCCAGCAGCCAAGAAGGCAGGGAGGACACCGGGGAGCTGTTTTTT,CASSQEGREDTGELFF
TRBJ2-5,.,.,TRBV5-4,TGTGCCAGCAGCTTGGACTTCCAAGAGACCCAGTACTTC,CASSLDFQETQYF
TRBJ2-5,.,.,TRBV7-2,TGTGCCAGCAGCCAGAGGTCCCCCGGGGTGGCCCAGTACTTC,CASSQRSPGVAQYF
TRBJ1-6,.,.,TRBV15,TGTGCCACCAGCAGCGTTTCTTCACCCCTCCACTTT,CATSSVSSPLHF
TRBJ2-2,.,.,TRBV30,TGTGCCTGGGGGGAGGCCGGGGAGCTGTTTTTT,CAWGEAGELFF
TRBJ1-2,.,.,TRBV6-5,TGTGCCAGCAGTTACGGGCTATATGGCTACACCTTC,CASSYGLYGYTF
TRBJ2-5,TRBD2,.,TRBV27,TGTGCCAGCAGTTCCCCGACTAGCGGGGTAGAGACCCAGTACTTC,CASSSPTSGVETQYF
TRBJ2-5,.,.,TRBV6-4,TGTGCCAGCAGTGTAGAGGAAGAGACCCAGTACTTC,CASSVEEETQYF
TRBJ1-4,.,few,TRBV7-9,TGTGCCAGCAGCTACGACATTAATGAAAAACTGTTTTTT,CASSYDINEKLFF
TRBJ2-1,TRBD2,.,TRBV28,TGTGCCAGCAGTTCCCCGGGGGGGGGAAACTACAATGAGCAGTTCTTC,CASSSPGGGNYNEQFF
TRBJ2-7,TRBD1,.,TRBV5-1,TGCGCCAGCAGCTTGGCCTGGGGACAGGGCGGGCAGTACTTC,CASSLAWGQGGQYF
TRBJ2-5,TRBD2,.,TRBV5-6,TGTGCCAGCAGCACCGGGACTAGGGGCGAGACCCAGTACTTC,CASSTGTRGETQYF
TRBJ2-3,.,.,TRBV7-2,TGTGCCAGCAGCTTTGTAACGGGTACGACAGATACGCAGTATTTT,CASSFVTGTTDTQYF
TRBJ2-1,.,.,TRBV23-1,TGCGCCAGCAGTCCGCCCGGGTTGGTACCCCTGCGGTACAATGAGCAGTTCTTC,CASSPPGLVPLRYNEQFF
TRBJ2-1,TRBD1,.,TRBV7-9,TGTGCCAGCAGCTTACCGGGACAGGGGAACGGGTTCTTC,CASSLPGQGNGFF
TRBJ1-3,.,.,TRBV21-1,TGTGCCAGCAGCAAAGGGGACATGGGGAGGGACACCATATATTTT,CASSKGDMGRDTIYF
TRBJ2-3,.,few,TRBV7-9,TGTGCCAGCAGCCCAGGGTACCTTATAGGGGATACGCAGTATTTT,CASSPGYLIGDTQYF
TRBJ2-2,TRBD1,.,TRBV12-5,TGTGCTAGTGGCACAGGGGTCCCGAACACCGGGGAGCTGTTTTTT,CASGTGVPNTGELFF
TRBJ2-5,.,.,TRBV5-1,TGCGCCAGCAGCTTGGGATCTAGCCGACAAGAGACCCAGTACTTC,CASSLGSSRQETQYF
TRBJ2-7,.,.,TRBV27,TGTGCCAGCAGTTTCCAACTGTCCTACGAGCAGTACTTC,CASSFQLSYEQYF
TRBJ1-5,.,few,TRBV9,TGTGCCAGCGGTCAGGGAGGGGGGACGAATCAGCCCCAGCATTTT,CASGQGGGTNQPQHF
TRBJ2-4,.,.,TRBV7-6,TGTGCCAGCAGCTTAGGGGGGCAGGCGGACATTCAGTACTTC,CASSLGGQADIQYF
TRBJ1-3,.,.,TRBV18,TGTGCCAGCTCACCCCTAACGGGACATCTAGGAAACACCATATATTTT,CASSPLTGHLGNTIYF
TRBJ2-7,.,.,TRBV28,TGTGCCAGCAGCCTAGAACGTACCTACGAGCAGTACTTC,CASSLERTYEQYF
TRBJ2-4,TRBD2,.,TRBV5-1,TGCGCCAGCAGCGGAGCGGGGGCCACAGACATTCAGTACTTC,CASSGAGATDIQYF
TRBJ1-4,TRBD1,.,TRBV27,TGTGCCAGCAGAAAACAGGGGGCTACTAATGAAAAACTGTTTTTT,CASRKQGATNEKLFF
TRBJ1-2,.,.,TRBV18,TGTGCCAGCTCACCTTCCCCGCCAGGGAAATCGGATGGCTACACCTTC,CASSPSPPGKSDGYTF
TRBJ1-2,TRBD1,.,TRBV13,TGTGCCAGCAGCTGGGACAGCTCACGTTCTCACTATGGCTACACCTTC,CASSWDSSRSHYGYTF
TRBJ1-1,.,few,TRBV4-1,TGCGCCAGCAGGCGTCCGAGGGACACTGAAGCTTTCTTT,CASRRPRDTEAFF
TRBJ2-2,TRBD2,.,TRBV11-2,TGTGCCAGCAGGGGGGGAGGGGGGGAGCTGTTTTTT,CASRGGGGELFF
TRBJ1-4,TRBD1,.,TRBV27,TGTGCCAGCAGTTTATCGGGGACAGGGAATGAAAAACTGTTTTTT,CASSLSGTGNEKLFF
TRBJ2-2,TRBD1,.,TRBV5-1,TGCGCCAGCAGCTCGGGACAGCTATACACGAACACCGGGGAGCTGTTTTTT,CASSSGQLYTNTGELFF
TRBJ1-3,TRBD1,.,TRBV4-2,TGTGCCAGCAGCCAAGATGTGGAGGACAGGACAAACACCATATATTTT,CASSQDVEDRTNTIYF
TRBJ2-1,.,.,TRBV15,TGTGCCACCAGCAGGGGGATTCTTAGGGGCCTGGACAATGAGCAGTTCTTC,CATSRGILRGLDNEQFF
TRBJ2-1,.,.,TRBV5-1,TGCGCCAGCAGCTTGGGCTATTCCCTATACAATGAGCAGTTCTTC,CASSLGYSLYNEQFF
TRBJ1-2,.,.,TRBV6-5,TGTGCCAGCAGTTACTCGGGCAGGGGAGTCTATGGCTACACCTTC,CASSYSGRGVYGYTF